This T cell receptor beta chain was retrieved from a study of radiotherapy plus CTLA-4 blockade in lung cancer (dated by TCRdb to 2017 to 2018). Some background on the complete study: Objective responses occurred in roughly 19% of enrolled patients, and less than 35% achieved disease control. Points the paper makes about the study in general: After treatment with radiotherapy and ipilimumab, TCR clones that came from tumors expanded in the peripheral blood. The strongest predictors of response, as reported, were early dynamic changes in blood T cell clones along with a rise in serum interferon-beta after radiation.

The CDR3 covers 15 residues, taking in both the cysteine and the phenylalanine. The only DNA kept is the CDR3, 45 bases in frame from the first base. Via the germline V gene (reference sequence), CDR1 is SGHKS and CDR2 YYEKEE. Cut back by 1 base and 11 bases, the V and J ends lie 19 bases apart. For this clone: Its antigen has not been determined. No quality values exist for individual bases; no much larger clone is one base distant.

The library came from the immunoSEQ multiplex PCR assay. What TCRdb holds here is the immuneACCESS table cut down to in-frame rearrangements. Part of the clones is not present; checked against another copy, under half of the missing clones reflect an unresolved V gene, and the others are unexplained. The sample has some 100,000 clones on record, over 80% of them singletons. In total, the top ten clones hold 14% to 15% of the sample. The study evaluated CTLA-4 blockade (ipilimumab) given together with focal radiation therapy in patients who had chemo-refractory metastatic non-small-cell lung cancer.

The specimen was peripheral blood, collected from a patient treated with radiotherapy plus ipilimumab. The origin of this receptor is a human donor with non-small cell lung cancer that progressed on radiotherapy plus ipilimumab. The sequence links TRBV5-5 to TRBJ1-5; the D gene is perhaps TRBD1, from 5 matching bases. The nucleotide sequence is given as TGTGCCAGCAGCTTGCTGGGGTGGGGGAATCTAGCCCAGCATTTT. This gives the protein CASSLLGWGNLAQHF.